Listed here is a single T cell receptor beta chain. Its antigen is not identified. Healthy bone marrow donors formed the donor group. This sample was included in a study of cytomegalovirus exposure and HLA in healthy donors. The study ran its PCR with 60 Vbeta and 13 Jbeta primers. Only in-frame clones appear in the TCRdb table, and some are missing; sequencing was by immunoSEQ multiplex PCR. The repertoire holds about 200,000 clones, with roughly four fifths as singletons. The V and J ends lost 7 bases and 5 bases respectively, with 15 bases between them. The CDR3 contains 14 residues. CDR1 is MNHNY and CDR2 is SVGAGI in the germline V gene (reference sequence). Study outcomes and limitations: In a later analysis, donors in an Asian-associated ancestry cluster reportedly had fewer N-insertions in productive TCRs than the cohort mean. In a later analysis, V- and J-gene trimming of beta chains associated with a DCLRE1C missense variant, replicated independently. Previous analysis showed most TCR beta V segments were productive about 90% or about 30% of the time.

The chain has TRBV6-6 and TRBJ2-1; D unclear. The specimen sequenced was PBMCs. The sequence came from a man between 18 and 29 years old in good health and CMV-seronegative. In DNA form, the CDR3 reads TGTGCCAGCATGGTGGGCAGAGACCACAATGAGCAGTTCTTC. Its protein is CASMVGRDHNEQFF.